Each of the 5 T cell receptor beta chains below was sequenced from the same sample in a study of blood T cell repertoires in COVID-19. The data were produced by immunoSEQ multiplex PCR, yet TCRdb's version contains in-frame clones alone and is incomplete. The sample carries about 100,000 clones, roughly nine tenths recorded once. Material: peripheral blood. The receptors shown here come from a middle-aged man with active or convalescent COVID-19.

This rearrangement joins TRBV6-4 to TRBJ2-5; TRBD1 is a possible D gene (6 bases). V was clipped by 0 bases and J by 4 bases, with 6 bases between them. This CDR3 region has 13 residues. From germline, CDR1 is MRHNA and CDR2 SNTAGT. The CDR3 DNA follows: TGTGCCAGCAGTGACTCGGACAGAGAGACCCAGTACTTC. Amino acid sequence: CASSDSDRETQYF.

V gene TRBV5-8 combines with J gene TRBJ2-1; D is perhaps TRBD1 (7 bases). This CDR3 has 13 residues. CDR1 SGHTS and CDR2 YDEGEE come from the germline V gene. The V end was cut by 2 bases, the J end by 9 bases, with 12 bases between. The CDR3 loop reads CASSLQGRGEQFF. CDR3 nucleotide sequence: TGTGCCAGCAGCTTACAGGGGCGGGGTGAGCAGTTCTTC.

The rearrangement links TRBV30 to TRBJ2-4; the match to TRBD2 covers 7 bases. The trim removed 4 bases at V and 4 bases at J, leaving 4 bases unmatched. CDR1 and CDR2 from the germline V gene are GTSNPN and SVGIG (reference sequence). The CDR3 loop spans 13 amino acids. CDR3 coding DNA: TGTGCCTGGAAGCCTAGCGGTAAAAACATTCAGTACTTC. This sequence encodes CAWKPSGKNIQYF.

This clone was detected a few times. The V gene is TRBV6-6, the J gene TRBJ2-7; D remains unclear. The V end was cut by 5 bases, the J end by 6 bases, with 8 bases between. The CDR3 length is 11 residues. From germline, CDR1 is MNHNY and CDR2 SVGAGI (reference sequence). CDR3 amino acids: CASSLEREQYF. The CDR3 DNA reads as TGTGCCAGCAGTCTGGAGCGCGAGCAGTACTTC.

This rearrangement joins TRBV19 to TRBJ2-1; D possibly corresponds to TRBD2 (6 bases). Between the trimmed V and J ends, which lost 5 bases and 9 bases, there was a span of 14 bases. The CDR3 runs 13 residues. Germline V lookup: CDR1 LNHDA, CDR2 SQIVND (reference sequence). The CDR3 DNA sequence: TGTGCCAGTAGTGCCTTCATGGGGGGTGAGCAGTTCTTC. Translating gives CASSAFMGGEQFF.